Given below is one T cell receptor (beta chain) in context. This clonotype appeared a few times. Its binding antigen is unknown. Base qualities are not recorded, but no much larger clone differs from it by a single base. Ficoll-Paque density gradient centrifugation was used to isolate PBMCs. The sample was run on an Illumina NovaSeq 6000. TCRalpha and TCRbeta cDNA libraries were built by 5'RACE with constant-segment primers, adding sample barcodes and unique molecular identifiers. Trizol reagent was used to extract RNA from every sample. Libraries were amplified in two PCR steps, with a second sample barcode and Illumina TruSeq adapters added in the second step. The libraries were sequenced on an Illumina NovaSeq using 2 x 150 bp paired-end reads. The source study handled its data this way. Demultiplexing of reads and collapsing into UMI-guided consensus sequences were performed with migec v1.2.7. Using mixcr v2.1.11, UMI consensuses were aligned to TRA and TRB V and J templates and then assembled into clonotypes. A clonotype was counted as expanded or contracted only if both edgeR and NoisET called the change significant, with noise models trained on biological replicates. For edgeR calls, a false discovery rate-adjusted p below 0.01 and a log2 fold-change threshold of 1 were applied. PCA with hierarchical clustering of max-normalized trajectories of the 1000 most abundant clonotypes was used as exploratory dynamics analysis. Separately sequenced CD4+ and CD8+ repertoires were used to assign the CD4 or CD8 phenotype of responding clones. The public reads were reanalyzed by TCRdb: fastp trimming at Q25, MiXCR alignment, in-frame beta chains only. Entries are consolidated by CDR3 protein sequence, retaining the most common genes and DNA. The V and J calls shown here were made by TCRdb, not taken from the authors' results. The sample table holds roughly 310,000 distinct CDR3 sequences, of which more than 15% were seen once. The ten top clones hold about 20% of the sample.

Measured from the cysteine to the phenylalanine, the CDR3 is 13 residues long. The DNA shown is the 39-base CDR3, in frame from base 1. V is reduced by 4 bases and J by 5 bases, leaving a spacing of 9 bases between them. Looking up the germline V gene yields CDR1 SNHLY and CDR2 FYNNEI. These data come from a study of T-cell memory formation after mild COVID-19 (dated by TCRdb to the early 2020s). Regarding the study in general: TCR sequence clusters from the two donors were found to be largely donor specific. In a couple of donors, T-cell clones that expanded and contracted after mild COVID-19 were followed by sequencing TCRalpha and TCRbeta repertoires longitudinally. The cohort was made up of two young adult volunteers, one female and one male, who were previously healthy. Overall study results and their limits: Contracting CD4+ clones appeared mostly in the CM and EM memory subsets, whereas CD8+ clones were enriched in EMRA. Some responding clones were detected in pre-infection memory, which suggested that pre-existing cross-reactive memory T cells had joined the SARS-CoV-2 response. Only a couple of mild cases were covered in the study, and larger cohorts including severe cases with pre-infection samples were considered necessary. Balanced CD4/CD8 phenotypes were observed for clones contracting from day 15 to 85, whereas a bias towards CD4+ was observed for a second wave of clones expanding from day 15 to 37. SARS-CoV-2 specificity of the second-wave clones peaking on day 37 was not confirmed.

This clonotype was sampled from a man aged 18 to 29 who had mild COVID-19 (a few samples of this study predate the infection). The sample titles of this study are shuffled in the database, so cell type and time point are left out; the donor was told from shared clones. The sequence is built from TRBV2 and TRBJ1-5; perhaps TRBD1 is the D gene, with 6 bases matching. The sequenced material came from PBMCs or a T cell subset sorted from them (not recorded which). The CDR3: CASSVEGDQPQHF. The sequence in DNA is TGTGCCAGCAGTGTGGAGGGGGATCAGCCCCAGCATTTT.